The entry that follows covers one T cell receptor (beta chain) sequence. The data were produced by immunoSEQ multiplex PCR, yet TCRdb's version contains in-frame clones alone and is incomplete. The sample lists 85,000 to 90,000 clones, 86% occurring once. The germline V gene encodes CDR1 GTSNPN and CDR2 SVGIG (reference sequence). CDR3 length equals 16 residues. V lost 2 bases to trimming and J lost 4 bases; unmatched junction nucleotides: 10. These data come from a study of blood T cell repertoires in COVID-19. The specimen sequenced was peripheral blood. This TCR was recovered from a human donor in a cohort sampled during active COVID-19. This chain uses TRBV30 with TRBJ2-5, with 10 bases aligning to TRBD1. In nucleotides, the CDR3 is TGTGCCTGGAGTCCGACGGACAGGGGGTATGGAGAGACCCAGTACTTC. Translating it yields CAWSPTDRGYGETQYF.